This T cell receptor beta chain derives from a study of cytomegalovirus exposure and HLA in healthy donors. PCR amplification relied on 60 Vbeta primers (plus 13 Jbeta primers). The method was immunoSEQ multiplex PCR; TCRdb's version includes in-frame clones alone and lacks a portion of them. Of under 150,000 clones listed, roughly 73% are singletons. CDR1 is SEHNR and CDR2 is FQNEAQ in the germline V gene (reference sequence). Trimming left V 7 bases short and J 4 bases short, with 11 bases between. The CDR3 loop spans 13 amino acids. The sequence was obtained from a woman aged 40 to 55 in good health and CMV-seronegative. The chain uses TRBV7-9 and TRBJ2-1; possibly TRBD2 for D (6 bases). Sequenced: PBMCs. The DNA for the CDR3 is TGTGCCAGCACCGTGGGGACTTACAATGAGCAGTTCTTC. Its protein product is CASTVGTYNEQFF.